The TCR beta chain under discussion was sequenced for a study of T-cell memory formation after mild COVID-19. This clonotype was seen only a few times. One entry per CDR3 protein, called by TCRdb with MiXCR from the 5' RACE reads. The sample lists 58,000 or so distinct CDR3 sequences; 25% to 35% were seen once. Trimming removed 3 bases at V and 3 bases at J, with 13 bases between. CDR3 length: 15 amino acids. The sequencing input was PBMCs or a T cell subset sorted from them (not recorded which). The V call is TRBV12-3 or TRBV12-4, the J call TRBJ2-3, with D uncertain. The origin of this receptor is a young man who had mild COVID-19 (a few samples of this study predate the infection). Cell type and time point are not known. The CDR3 nucleotides are TGTGCCAGCAGTTTTACCTATCCTGGGACAGATACGCAGTATTTT. Its translation is CASSFTYPGTDTQYF.